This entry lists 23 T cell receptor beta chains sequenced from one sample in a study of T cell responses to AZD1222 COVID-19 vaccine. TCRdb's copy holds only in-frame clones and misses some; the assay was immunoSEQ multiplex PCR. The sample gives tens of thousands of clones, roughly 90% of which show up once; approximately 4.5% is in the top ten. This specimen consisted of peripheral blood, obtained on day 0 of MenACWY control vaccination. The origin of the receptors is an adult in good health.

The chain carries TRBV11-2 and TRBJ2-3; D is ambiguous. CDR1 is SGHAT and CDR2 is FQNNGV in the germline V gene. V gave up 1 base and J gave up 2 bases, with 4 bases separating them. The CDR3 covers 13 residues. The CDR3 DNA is TGTGCCAGCAGCTTAGTGGACACAGATACGCAGTATTTT. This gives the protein CASSLVDTDTQYF.

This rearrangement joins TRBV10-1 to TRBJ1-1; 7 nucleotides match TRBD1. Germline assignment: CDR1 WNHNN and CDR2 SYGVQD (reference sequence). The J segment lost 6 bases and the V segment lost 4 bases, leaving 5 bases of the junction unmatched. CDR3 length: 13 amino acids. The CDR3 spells CASSATGPAEAFF. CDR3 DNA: TGCGCCAGCAGTGCGACAGGGCCGGCTGAAGCTTTCTTT.

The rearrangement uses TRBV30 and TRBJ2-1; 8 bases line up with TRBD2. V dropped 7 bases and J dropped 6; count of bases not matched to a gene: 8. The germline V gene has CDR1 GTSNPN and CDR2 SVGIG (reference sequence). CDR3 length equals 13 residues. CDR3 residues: CAFKAGAINEQFF. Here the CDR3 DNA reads TGTGCCTTCAAAGCGGGAGCCATCAATGAGCAGTTCTTC.

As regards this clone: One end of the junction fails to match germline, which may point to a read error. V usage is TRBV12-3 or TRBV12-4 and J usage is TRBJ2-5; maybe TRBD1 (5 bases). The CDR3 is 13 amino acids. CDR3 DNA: TGTGCCAGTAGTTCTGGAGCAGGGGAGACCCAGTACTTC. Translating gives CASSSGAGETQYF.

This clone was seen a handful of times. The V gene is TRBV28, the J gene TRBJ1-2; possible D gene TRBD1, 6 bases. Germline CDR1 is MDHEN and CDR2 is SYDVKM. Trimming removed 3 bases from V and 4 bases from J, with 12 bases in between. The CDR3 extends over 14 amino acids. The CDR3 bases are TGTGCCAGCAGTTTGGCCGAGGACAGCTATGGCTACACCTTC. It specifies CASSLAEDSYGYTF.

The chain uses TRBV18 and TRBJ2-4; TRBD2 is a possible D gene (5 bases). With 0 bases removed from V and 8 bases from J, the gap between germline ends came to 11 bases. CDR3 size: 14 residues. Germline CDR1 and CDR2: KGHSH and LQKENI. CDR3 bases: TGTGCCAGCTCACCACCCGGGGAACGGTACATTCAGTACTTC. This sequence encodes CASSPPGERYIQYF.

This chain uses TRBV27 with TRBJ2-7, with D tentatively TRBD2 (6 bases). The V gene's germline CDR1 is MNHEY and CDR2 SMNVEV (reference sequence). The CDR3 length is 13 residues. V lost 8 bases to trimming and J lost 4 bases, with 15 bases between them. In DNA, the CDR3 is TGTGCCAGCGGGGGGACCAGGAGATACGAGCAGTACTTC. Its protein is CASGGTRRYEQYF.

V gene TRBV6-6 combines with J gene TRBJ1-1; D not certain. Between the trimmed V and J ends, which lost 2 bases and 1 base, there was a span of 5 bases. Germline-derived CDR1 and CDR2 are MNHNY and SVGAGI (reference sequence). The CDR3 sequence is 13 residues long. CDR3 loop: CASSYHGNTEAFF. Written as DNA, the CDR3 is TGTGCCAGCAGTTACCACGGGAACACTGAAGCTTTCTTT.

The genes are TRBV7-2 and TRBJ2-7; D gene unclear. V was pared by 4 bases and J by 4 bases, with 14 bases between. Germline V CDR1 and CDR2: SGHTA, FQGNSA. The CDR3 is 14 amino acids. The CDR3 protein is CASSSAVERYEQYF. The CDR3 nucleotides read TGTGCCAGCAGCTCCGCCGTGGAGAGGTACGAGCAGTACTTC.

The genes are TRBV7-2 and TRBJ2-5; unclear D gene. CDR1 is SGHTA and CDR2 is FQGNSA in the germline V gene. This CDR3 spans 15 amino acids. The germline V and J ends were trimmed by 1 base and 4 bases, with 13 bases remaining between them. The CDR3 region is CASSLEGVALETQYF. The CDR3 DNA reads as TGTGCCAGCAGCTTAGAAGGAGTGGCGTTAGAGACCCAGTACTTC.

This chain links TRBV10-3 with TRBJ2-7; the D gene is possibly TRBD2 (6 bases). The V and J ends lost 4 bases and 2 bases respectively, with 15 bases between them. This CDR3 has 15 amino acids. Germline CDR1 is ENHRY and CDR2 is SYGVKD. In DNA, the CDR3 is TGTGCCATCAGTGGGGCGCGGGACGGGGCCTACGAGCAGTACTTC. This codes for CAISGARDGAYEQYF.

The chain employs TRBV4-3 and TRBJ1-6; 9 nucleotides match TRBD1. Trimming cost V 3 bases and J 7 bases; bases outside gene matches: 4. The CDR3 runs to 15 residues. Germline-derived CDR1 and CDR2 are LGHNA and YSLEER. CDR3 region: CASSQDRGRNSPLHF. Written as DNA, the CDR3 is TGCGCCAGCAGCCAGGACAGGGGTCGGAATTCACCCCTCCACTTT.

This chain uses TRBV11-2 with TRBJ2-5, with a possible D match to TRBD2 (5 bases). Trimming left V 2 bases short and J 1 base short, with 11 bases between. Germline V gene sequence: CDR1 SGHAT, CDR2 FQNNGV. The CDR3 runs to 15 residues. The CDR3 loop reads CASSLNGVTQETQYF. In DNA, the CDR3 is TGTGCCAGCAGCTTAAACGGGGTAACCCAAGAGACCCAGTACTTC.

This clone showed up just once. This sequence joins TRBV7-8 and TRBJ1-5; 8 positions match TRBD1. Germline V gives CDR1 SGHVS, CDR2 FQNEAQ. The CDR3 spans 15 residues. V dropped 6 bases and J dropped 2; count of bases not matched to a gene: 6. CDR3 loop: CASSLMGQGNQPQHF. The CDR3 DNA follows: TGTGCCAGCAGTTTAATGGGACAGGGCAATCAGCCCCAGCATTTT.

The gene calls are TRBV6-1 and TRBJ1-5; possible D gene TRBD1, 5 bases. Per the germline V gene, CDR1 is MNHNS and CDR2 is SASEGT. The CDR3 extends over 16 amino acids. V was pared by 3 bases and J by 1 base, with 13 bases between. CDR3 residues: CASSDRVGKSNQPQHF. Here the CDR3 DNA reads TGTGCCAGCAGTGACAGGGTTGGTAAAAGCAATCAGCCCCAGCATTTT.

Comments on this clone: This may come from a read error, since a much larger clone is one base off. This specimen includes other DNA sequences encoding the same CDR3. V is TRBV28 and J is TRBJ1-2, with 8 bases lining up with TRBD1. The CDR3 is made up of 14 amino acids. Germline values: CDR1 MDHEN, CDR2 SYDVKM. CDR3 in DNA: TGTGCCAGCAGTAAAGGGACAGGAGTTTATGGCTACACATTC. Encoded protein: CASSKGTGVYGYTF.

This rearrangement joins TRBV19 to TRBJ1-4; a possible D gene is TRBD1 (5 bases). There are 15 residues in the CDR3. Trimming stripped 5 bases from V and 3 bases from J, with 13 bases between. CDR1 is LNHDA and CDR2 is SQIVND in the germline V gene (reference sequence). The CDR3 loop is CASSAWTSSNEKLFF. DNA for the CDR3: TGTGCCAGTAGTGCTTGGACATCCTCTAATGAAAAACTGTTTTTT. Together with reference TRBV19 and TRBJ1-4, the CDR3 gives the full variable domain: DGGITQSPKYLFRKEGQNVTLSCEQNLNHDAMYWYRQDPGQGLRLIYYSQIVNDFQKGDIAEGYSVSREKKESFPLTVTSAQKNPTAFYLCASSAWTSSNEKLFFGSGTQLSVL.

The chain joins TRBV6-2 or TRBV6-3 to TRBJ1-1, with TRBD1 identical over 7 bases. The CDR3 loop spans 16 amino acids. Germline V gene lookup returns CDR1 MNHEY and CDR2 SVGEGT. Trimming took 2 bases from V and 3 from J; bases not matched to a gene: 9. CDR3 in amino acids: CASSYVQGMGDTEAFF. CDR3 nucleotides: TGTGCCAGCAGTTACGTACAGGGGATGGGGGACACTGAAGCTTTCTTT.

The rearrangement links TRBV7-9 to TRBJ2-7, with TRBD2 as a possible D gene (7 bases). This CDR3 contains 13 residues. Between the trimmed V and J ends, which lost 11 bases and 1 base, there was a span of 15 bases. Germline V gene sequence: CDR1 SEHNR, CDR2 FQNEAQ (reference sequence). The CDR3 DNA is TGTGCCCTACGGGGGGCGCGGTCCTACGAGCAGTACTTC. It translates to CALRGARSYEQYF.

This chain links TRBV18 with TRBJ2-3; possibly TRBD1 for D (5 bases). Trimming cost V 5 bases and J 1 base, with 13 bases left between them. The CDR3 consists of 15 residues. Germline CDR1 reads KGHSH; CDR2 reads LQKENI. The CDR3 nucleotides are TGTGCCAGCTCAGGCCGTCAGGGCCGCACAGATACGCAGTATTTT. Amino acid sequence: CASSGRQGRTDTQYF. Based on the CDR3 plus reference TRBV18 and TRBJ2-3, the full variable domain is NAGVMQNPRHLVRRRGQEARLRCSPMKGHSHVYWYRQLPEEGLKFMVYLQKENIIDESGMPKERFSAEFPKEGPSILRIQQVVRGDSAAYFCASSGRQGRTDTQYFGPGTRLTVL.

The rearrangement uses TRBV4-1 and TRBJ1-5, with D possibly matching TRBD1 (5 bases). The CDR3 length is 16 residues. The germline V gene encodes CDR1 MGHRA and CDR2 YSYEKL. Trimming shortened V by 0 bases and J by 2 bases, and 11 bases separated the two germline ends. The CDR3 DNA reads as TGCGCCAGCAGCCAAGATGTGGGGGGTCGCAATCAGCCCCAGCATTTT. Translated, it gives CASSQDVGGRNQPQHF.

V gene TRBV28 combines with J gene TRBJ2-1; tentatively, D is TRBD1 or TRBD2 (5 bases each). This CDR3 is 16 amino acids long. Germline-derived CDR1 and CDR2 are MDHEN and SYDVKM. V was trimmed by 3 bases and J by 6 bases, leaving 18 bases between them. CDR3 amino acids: CASSLVGGSGSNEQFF. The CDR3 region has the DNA TGTGCCAGCAGTTTGGTTGGGGGATCGGGGTCCAATGAGCAGTTCTTC.

CDR3 loop: CASSFLASWDEQYF. CDR3 bases: TGTGCCAGCAGTTTTCTGGCTAGTTGGGACGAGCAGTACTTC. This rearrangement joins TRBV27 to TRBJ2-7; D gene ambiguous. The CDR3 is 14 residues long. The germline gives CDR1 MNHEY, CDR2 SMNVEV (reference sequence). The germline V and J ends were trimmed by 3 bases and 5 bases, with 14 bases remaining between them.